Following are 17 T cell receptor beta chains from one sample sequenced in a study of human T cells and chemical hapten exposure. Each CDR3 protein is one row after TCRdb ran MiXCR on the RACE reads. The repertoire holds about 400,000 distinct CDR3 sequences, about 6% seen once, with around 5.6% in the top ten. Indicated time point: patch test 2, 6 weeks after DPC sensitization. Treatment defined: therapeutic diphenylcyclopropenone sensitization with weekly scalp DPC. Here the sequenced sample was whole blood, taken in connection with sensitization to the hapten diphenylcyclopropenone (DPC). The receptors were gathered from a woman aged 18-30 years with alopecia areata. Some clones in this sample may be carry-over from other donors' samples.

This clonotype was detected many times. The chain employs TRBV11-3 and TRBJ2-3; D remains ambiguous. V dropped 9 bases and J dropped 6 bases, with 25 bases sitting between them. This CDR3 has 16 amino acids. Looked up from germline, CDR1 is SGHNT and CDR2 is YENEEA. The CDR3 spells CASSTGRYGSRDTQYF. The CDR3 bases are TGTGCCAGTTCTACGGGCAGATACGGGTCCCGGGATACGCAGTATTTT.

CDR3 in DNA: TGTGCCAGCAGTTACTCACGGAGGGAGGCTTTCTTT. This encodes CASSYSRREAFF. The V and J genes are TRBV6-2 or TRBV6-3 and TRBJ1-1; D gene uncertain. In germline, CDR1 is MNHEY, CDR2 SVGEGT. Trimming left V 0 bases short and J 11 bases short, with 10 bases between. There are 12 residues in the CDR3.

This clonotype was recorded at least ten times. The V and J genes are TRBV7-8 and TRBJ1-5, with 7 bases identical to TRBD1. Germline lookup yields CDR1 SGHVS and CDR2 FQNEAQ. J lost 6 bases, V lost 5 bases, and 10 bases had no gene match. The CDR3 extends over 15 amino acids. Written as DNA, the CDR3 is TGTGCCAGCAGCGACCGAAACAGGGGCGGTCAGCCCCAGCATTTT. Its protein product is CASSDRNRGGQPQHF.

The chain is built from TRBV3-1 and TRBJ1-2; possible D gene TRBD1, 5 bases. The CDR3 sequence is 15 residues long. Between the trimmed V and J ends, which lost 4 bases and 2 bases, there was a span of 14 bases. In germline, CDR1 is LGHDT, CDR2 YNNKEL (reference sequence). In nucleotides, the CDR3 is TGTGCCAGCAGCCCTGGACACTCTGGCAACTATGGCTACACCTTC. Translation gives CASSPGHSGNYGYTF.

The CDR3 loop is CASRPTGVGYTF. The CDR3 DNA reads TGTGCCAGCAGACCCACAGGGGTAGGCTACACCTTC. The V gene is TRBV6-6, the J gene TRBJ1-2, with 7 bases fitting TRBD1. Trimming at V came to 6 bases and at J to 8 bases, leaving 6 bases not matched to a gene. Germline CDR1 reads MNHNY; CDR2 reads SVGAGI (reference sequence). The CDR3 is made up of 12 amino acids.

In regard to this clonotype: Since a much larger clone is just one base distant, this may be a read error. The V gene is TRBV9, the J gene TRBJ2-2; no clear D gene. The germline V and J ends were trimmed by 3 bases and 1 base, with 4 bases remaining between them. Germline V gives CDR1 SGDLS, CDR2 YYNGEE. This CDR3 is 13 amino acids long. The CDR3 DNA reads as TGTGCCAGCAGCGCCATGAACACCGGGGAGCTGTTTTTT. Encoded protein: CASSAMNTGELFF.

The chain employs TRBV13 and TRBJ2-2; 9 bases agree with TRBD2. Unmatched junction bases numbered 10, after V lost 5 bases and J lost 3 bases. Germline lookup yields CDR1 PRHDT and CDR2 FYEKMQ (reference sequence). The CDR3 loop spans 17 amino acids. The CDR3 coding sequence is TGTGCCAGCAGCCACGGAAGGCGGGGGGGCGACACCGGGGAGCTGTTTTTT. Its translation is CASSHGRRGGDTGELFF.

This clonotype came up a few times. The DNA for the CDR3 is TGTGCCAGCAGTTACTCGACCCGGGGGGCTGCTGGCTACACCTTC. Translating it yields CASSYSTRGAAGYTF. V usage is TRBV6-5 and J usage is TRBJ1-2; the D gene is possibly TRBD1 (6 bases). The CDR3 extends over 15 amino acids. Germline V gene sequence: CDR1 MNHEY, CDR2 SVGAGI. Deletions cut 0 bases from V and 7 bases from J, with 15 bases between.

This clonotype was observed many times. The gene calls are TRBV7-2 and TRBJ1-1, with 9 bases identical to TRBD1. Germline V gene data show CDR1 as SGHTA and CDR2 as FQGNSA. The CDR3 sequence is 16 residues long. The J segment lost 5 bases and the V segment lost 0 bases, leaving 7 bases of the junction unmatched. The chain's CDR3 is CASSLAGQGSGTEAFF. The CDR3 nucleotides are TGTGCCAGCAGCTTAGCGGGACAGGGATCGGGTACTGAAGCTTTCTTT.

In its sample, this clonotype was seen many times. This rearrangement joins TRBV11-2 to TRBJ2-6; TRBD1 aligns across 10 bases. The CDR3 spans 18 residues. The junction had 4 bases not matched to a gene; V was cut back by 1 base and J by 1 base. Germline CDR1 reads SGHAT; CDR2 reads FQNNGV. This CDR3 is CASSLVGTGVSGANVLTF. The CDR3 DNA reads TGTGCCAGCAGCTTAGTTGGGACAGGGGTTTCTGGGGCCAACGTCCTGACTTTC.

There are a few counts of this clonotype. J is TRBJ2-4 and V is TRBV13, with D tentatively TRBD1 (5 bases). Germline V gene data show CDR1 as PRHDT and CDR2 as FYEKMQ (reference sequence). V was clipped by 0 bases and J by 8 bases, with 11 bases between them. This CDR3 contains 14 residues. CDR3 protein: CASSLGGVVDIQYF. The CDR3 DNA reads as TGTGCCAGCAGCTTAGGAGGGGTAGTTGACATTCAGTACTTC.

The J gene is TRBJ1-1, the V gene TRBV7-6; 7 bases map to TRBD1. The CDR3 consists of 13 residues. V gave up 1 base and J gave up 8 bases; unmatched junction bases: 4. Germline assignment: CDR1 SGHVS and CDR2 FNYEAQ. The CDR3 region is CASSLGGQLEAFF. The CDR3 DNA follows: TGTGCCAGCAGCTTAGGGGGACAGTTAGAAGCTTTCTTT. Combining the CDR3 with reference TRBV7-6 and TRBJ1-1 gives the whole variable domain GAGVSQSPRYKVTKRGQDVALRCDPISGHVSLYWYRQALGQGPEFLTYFNYEAQQDKSGLPNDRFSAERPEGSISTLTIQRTEQRDSAMYRCASSLGGQLEAFFGQGTRLTVV.

The sample holds many counts of this clonotype. The J gene is TRBJ1-5, the V gene TRBV28, with D hard to call. This CDR3 contains 15 residues. Germline V gene lookup returns CDR1 MDHEN and CDR2 SYDVKM. V shed 2 bases and J shed 0 bases, with 8 bases lying between them. This chain's CDR3 is CASSLIGDSNQPQHF. CDR3 sequence (DNA): TGTGCCAGCAGTTTAATCGGGGATAGCAATCAGCCCCAGCATTTT.

The chain carries TRBV2 and TRBJ1-2, with a tentative D call TRBD1 (5 bases). The CDR3 contains 13 residues. The ends were cut back, 1 base at V and 4 bases at J, with 7 bases in the middle. CDR1 SNHLY and CDR2 FYNNEI come from the germline V gene. CDR3 in amino acids: CASSEEGTYGYTF. Here the CDR3 DNA reads TGTGCCAGCAGTGAAGAGGGGACCTATGGCTACACCTTC.

This clonotype has ten or more counts. The chain has TRBV18 and TRBJ1-6; unclear D gene. There are 17 residues in the CDR3. Germline V gene data show CDR1 as KGHSH and CDR2 as LQKENI. V lost 3 bases and J lost 2, with 14 bases in between. In DNA form, the CDR3 reads TGTGCCAGCTCACCCTCCAGTAGGGATGCCTATAATTCACCCCTCCACTTT. It specifies CASSPSSRDAYNSPLHF.

This chain links TRBV10-3 with TRBJ1-6, with D possibly TRBD1 on 6 matching bases. The CDR3 consists of 13 residues. Germline V gene sequence: CDR1 ENHRY, CDR2 SYGVKD. V lost 6 bases and J lost 8, with 11 bases in between. The CDR3 protein is CAISQGPDSPLHF. CDR3 bases: TGTGCCATCAGCCAGGGGCCAGATTCACCCCTCCACTTT.

This clonotype was recorded at least ten times. V and J are TRBV6-2 or TRBV6-3 and TRBJ2-3; D possibly matches TRBD1 or TRBD2 (5 bases each). Germline V lookup: CDR1 MNHEY, CDR2 SVGEGT. The CDR3 is 14 residues long. The V gene lost 7 bases and the J gene lost 0 bases, with 11 bases spanning the gap. The CDR3 spells CASTEGTSTDTQYF. In DNA, the CDR3 is TGTGCCAGCACCGAGGGGACCAGCACAGATACGCAGTATTTT.